A selection of T cell receptor beta chains follows, all from one sample in a study of blood T cell repertoires in COVID-19. Clones were sequenced by immunoSEQ multiplex PCR, and TCRdb holds only the in-frame ones, with some missing. This table has 25,000 to 35,000 clones, 84% appearing once. Specimen: peripheral blood. All receptors derive from a man in his sixties or seventies with active COVID-19. Both conserved end residues are part of each CDR3. A D gene is named only where the DNA matches it firmly. Only part of the rows carry a size: once, few, many, or a class if the clone is expanded.

NA,TRBJ2-2,TRBD1,TRBV5-5,TGTGCCAGCAGCCTGACAGGGGTCGGCGGGGAGCTGTTTTTT,CASSLTGVGGELFF
NA,TRBJ1-5,NA,TRBV9,TGTGCCAGCAGCCCGGCAGGGAACAATCAGCCCCAGCATTTT,CASSPAGNNQPQHF
NA,TRBJ2-5,TRBD2,TRBV5-1,TGCGCCAGCAGCTTTTTGCGGACTAGCGGGGAAAAGACCCAGTACTTC,CASSFLRTSGEKTQYF
NA,TRBJ1-5,NA,TRBV28,TGTGCCAGCAGTAAAACAGGGTACTATAGCAATCAGCCCCAGCATTTT,CASSKTGYYSNQPQHF
NA,TRBJ2-1,TRBD2,TRBV18,TGTGCCAGCTCGGGCGCTAGCGGGGGTTATGAGCAGTTCTTC,CASSGASGGYEQFF
NA,TRBJ2-3,NA,TRBV5-1,TGCGCCAGCAGTTCCGCAGAGGTCACAGATACGCAGTATTTT,CASSSAEVTDTQYF
NA,TRBJ2-3,NA,TRBV11-3,TGTGCCAGCAGCTCTCCATTGGGGGGGCTGTCGAAGGATACGCAGTATTTT,CASSSPLGGLSKDTQYF
NA,TRBJ2-7,TRBD1,TRBV6-5,TGTGCCAGCAGCGTCCGGGACAGGGGATACGAGCAGTACTTC,CASSVRDRGYEQYF
NA,TRBJ2-2,NA,TRBV30,TGTGCCTACCACAGCAACACCGGGGAGCTGTTTTTT,CAYHSNTGELFF
NA,TRBJ1-2,NA,TRBV6-5,TGTGCCAGCAGTTACTCGGGAGGGGGAAAAGGTGGCTACACCTTC,CASSYSGGGKGGYTF
once,TRBJ2-6,TRBD1,TRBV2,TGTGCCAGCAGATCTGACAGGGGGAACTCTGGGGCCAACGTCCTGACTTTC,CASRSDRGNSGANVLTF
NA,TRBJ1-5,NA,TRBV11-2,TGTGCCAGCAGCTTAGGGGCAGGGCGCAATCAGCCCCAGCATTTT,CASSLGAGRNQPQHF